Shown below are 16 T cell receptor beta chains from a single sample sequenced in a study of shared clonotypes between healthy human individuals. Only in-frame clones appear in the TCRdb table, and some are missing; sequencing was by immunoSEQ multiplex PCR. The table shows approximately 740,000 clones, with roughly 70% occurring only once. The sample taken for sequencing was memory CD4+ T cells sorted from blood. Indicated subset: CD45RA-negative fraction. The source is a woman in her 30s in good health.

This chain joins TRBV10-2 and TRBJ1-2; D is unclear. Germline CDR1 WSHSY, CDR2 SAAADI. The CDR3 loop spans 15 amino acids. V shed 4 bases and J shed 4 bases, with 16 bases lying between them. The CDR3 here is CASSGERLGPYGYTF. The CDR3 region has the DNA TGCGCCAGCAGTGGGGAAAGACTGGGTCCCTATGGCTACACCTTC.

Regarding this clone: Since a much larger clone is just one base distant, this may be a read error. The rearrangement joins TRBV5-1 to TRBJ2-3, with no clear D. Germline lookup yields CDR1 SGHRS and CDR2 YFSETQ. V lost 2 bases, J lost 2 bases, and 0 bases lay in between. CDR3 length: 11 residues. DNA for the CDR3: TGCGCCAGCAGCTTCACAGATACGCAGTATTTT. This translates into CASSFTDTQYF.

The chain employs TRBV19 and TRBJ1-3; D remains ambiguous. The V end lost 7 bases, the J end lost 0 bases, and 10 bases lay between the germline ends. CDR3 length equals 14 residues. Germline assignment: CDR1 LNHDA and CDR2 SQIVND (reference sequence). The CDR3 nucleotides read TGTGCCAGTACAGCGCTCGTCTCTGGAAACACCATATATTTT. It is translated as CASTALVSGNTIYF. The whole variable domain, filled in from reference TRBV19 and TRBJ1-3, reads DGGITQSPKYLFRKEGQNVTLSCEQNLNHDAMYWYRQDPGQGLRLIYYSQIVNDFQKGDIAEGYSVSREKKESFPLTVTSAQKNPTAFYLCASTALVSGNTIYFGEGSWLTVV.

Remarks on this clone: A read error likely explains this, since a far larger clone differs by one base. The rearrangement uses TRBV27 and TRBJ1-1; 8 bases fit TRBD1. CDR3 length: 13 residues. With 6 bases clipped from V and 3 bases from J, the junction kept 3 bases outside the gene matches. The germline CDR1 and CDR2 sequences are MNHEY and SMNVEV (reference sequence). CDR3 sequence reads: CASRPDRDTEAFF. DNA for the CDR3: TGTGCCAGCAGACCGGACAGGGACACTGAAGCTTTCTTT.

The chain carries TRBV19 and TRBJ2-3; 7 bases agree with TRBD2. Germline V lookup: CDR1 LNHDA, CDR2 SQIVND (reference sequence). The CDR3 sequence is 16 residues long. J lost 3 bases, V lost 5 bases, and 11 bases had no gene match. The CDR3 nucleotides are TGTGCCAGTAGTCAAGTAGCGGGTCTAGGGACAGATACGCAGTATTTT. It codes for CASSQVAGLGTDTQYF.

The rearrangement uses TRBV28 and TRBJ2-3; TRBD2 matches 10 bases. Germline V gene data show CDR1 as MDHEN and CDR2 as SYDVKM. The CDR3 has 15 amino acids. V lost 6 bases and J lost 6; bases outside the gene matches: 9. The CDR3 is CASRSSGRGRDTQYF. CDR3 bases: TGTGCCAGCAGATCTAGCGGGAGAGGTCGGGATACGCAGTATTTT.

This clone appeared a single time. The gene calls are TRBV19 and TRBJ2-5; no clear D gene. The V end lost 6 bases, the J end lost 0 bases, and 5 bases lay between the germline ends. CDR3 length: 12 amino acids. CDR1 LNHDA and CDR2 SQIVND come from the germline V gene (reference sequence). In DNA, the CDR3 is TGTGCCAGTAGGGGGTACCAAGAGACCCAGTACTTC. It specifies CASRGYQETQYF.

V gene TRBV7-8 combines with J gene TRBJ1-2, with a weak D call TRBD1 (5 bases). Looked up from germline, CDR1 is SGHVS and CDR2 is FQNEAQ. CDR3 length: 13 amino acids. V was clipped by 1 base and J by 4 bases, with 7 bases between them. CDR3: CASSLEGFYGYTF. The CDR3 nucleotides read TGTGCCAGCAGCTTAGAGGGGTTCTATGGCTACACCTTC.

The CDR3 protein is CASSVERGVGGELFF. Written as DNA, the CDR3 is TGTGCCAGCAGTGTGGAAAGGGGTGTAGGCGGGGAGCTGTTTTTT. The chain carries TRBV6-5 and TRBJ2-2, with D perhaps matching TRBD1 (5 bases). Trimming cost V 5 bases and J 7 bases, with 17 bases left between them. The germline V gene has CDR1 MNHEY and CDR2 SVGAGI. The CDR3 runs 15 residues.

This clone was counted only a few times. CDR3 sequence reads: CASSFVSGATDTQYF. CDR3 nucleotide sequence: TGCGCCAGCAGCTTTGTGTCGGGAGCCACAGATACGCAGTATTTT. V gene TRBV5-1 combines with J gene TRBJ2-3, with TRBD2 as a possible D gene (6 bases). V shed 2 bases and J shed 2 bases, with 12 bases lying between them. CDR1 and CDR2 (germline): SGHRS, YFSETQ. The CDR3 totals 15 residues.

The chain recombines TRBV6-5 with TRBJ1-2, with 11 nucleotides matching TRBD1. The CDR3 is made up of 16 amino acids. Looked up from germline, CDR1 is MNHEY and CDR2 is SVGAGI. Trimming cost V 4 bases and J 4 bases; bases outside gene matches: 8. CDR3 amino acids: CASSFNRGTGGYGYTF. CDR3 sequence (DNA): TGTGCCAGCAGTTTCAACCGGGGGACAGGGGGCTATGGCTACACCTTC.

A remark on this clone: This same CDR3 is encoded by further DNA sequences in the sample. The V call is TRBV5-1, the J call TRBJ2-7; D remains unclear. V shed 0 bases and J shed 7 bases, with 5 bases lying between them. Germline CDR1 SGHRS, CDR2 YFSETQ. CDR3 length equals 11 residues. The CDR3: CASSLGPEQYF. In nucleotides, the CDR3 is TGCGCCAGCAGCTTGGGTCCTGAGCAGTACTTC.

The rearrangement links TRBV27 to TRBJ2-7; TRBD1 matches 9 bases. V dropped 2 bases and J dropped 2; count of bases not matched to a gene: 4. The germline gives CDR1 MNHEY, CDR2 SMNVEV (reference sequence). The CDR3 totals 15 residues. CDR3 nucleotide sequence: TGTGCCAGCAGTTTAGGGACAGGGAGGCCCTACGAGCAGTACTTC. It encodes CASSLGTGRPYEQYF.

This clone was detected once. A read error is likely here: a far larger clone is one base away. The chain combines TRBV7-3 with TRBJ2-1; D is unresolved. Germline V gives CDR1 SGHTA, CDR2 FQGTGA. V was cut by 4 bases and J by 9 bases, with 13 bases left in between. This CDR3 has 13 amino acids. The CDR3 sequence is CASSSPNVSEQFF. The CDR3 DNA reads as TGTGCCAGCAGCTCCCCCAACGTGAGTGAGCAGTTCTTC.

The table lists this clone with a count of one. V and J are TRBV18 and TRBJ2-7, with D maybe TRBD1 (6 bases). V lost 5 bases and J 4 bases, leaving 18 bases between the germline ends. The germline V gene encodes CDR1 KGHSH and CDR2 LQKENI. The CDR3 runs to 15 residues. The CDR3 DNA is TGTGCCAGCTCAGTGACCCGTGGACAGCTATACGAGCAGTACTTC. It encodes CASSVTRGQLYEQYF.

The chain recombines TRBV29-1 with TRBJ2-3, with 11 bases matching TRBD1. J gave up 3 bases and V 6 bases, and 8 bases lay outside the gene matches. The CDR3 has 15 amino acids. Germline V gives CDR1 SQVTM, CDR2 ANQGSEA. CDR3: CSVGQGVSGTDTQYF. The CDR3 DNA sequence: TGCAGCGTGGGACAGGGGGTTTCTGGGACAGATACGCAGTATTTT.